The 11 T cell receptor beta chains below come from one sample, sequenced in a study of response to subunit inactivated influenza vaccine. TCRdb re-derived calls from the RT-PCR reads in MiXCR, one entry per CDR3 protein. The data contain about half a million distinct CDR3 sequences, approximately 24% of them singletons. The source was CD4+ T cells sorted from PBMCs, collected 4 to 6 days after vaccination. The receptors originated from a man in his fifties who received an inactivated influenza vaccine.

This clonotype appeared many times. V is TRBV5-8 and J is TRBJ1-5; no reliable D call. The CDR3 covers 15 residues. V gave up 0 bases and J gave up 7 bases, with 14 bases separating them. Germline V gene data show CDR1 as SGHTS and CDR2 as YDEGEE. This CDR3 is CASSLANHPRQPQHF. The CDR3 region has the DNA TGTGCCAGCAGCTTGGCGAATCACCCAAGGCAGCCCCAGCATTTT.

The table lists this clonotype with a few counts. The chain recombines TRBV20-1 with TRBJ2-7; D could derive from TRBD1 or TRBD2 (6 bases each). The CDR3 covers 13 residues. V lost 5 bases and J 3 bases, leaving 14 bases between the germline ends. Germline values: CDR1 DFQATT, CDR2 SNEGSKA (reference sequence). CDR3 protein: CSADQQGGYEQYF. The CDR3 DNA is TGCAGTGCTGACCAACAGGGAGGCTACGAGCAGTACTTC.

Worth noting for this clonotype: A junction end diverges from the germline sequence, so it may reflect a read error. The genes are TRBV5-1 and TRBJ2-5; 8 bases map to TRBD2. CDR3 length equals 16 residues. Germline V lookup: CDR1 SGHRS, CDR2 YFSETQ. The CDR3 DNA follows: TGCGCCAACAGCTTGCCGGGGCTAGCGGGTGTAGAGACCCAGTACTTC. It specifies CANSLPGLAGVETQYF.

This CDR3 reads CATSDLLPDEQFF. The CDR3 nucleotides are TGTGCCACCAGTGATTTGCTTCCAGATGAGCAGTTCTTC. This chain links TRBV24-1 with TRBJ2-1; no definite D call. Trimming cost V 0 bases and J 8 bases, with 7 bases left between them. The germline gives CDR1 KGHDR, CDR2 SFDVKD. This CDR3 has 13 amino acids.

This clonotype was seen a few times. This sequence joins TRBV12-3 or TRBV12-4 and TRBJ2-5; 9 bases line up with TRBD2. The CDR3 spans 13 residues. The junction had 3 bases not matched to a gene; V was cut back by 6 bases and J by 4 bases. CDR3 region: CASRRTSAETQYF. Written as DNA, the CDR3 is TGTGCCAGCAGACGGACTAGCGCAGAGACCCAGTACTTC.

V is TRBV5-5 and J is TRBJ2-2; 8 nucleotides line up with TRBD1. J gave up 0 bases and V 3 bases, and 4 bases lay outside the gene matches. CDR1 and CDR2 (germline): SGHKS, YYEKEE (reference sequence). The CDR3 length is 16 residues. CDR3: CASSWGQATNTGELFF. The CDR3 DNA reads TGTGCCAGCAGCTGGGGACAGGCAACGAACACCGGGGAGCTGTTTTTT.

The gene calls are TRBV20-1 and TRBJ2-3; no firm D call. Trimming left V 5 bases short and J 1 base short, with 10 bases between. CDR1 is DFQATT, CDR2 SNEGSKA, per germline (reference sequence). The length of the CDR3 is 13 residues. CDR3 sequence (DNA): TGCAGTGCTGAGCGTAGAGGCACAGATACGCAGTATTTT. Its protein product is CSAERRGTDTQYF.

This clonotype was detected only a few times. This chain links TRBV15 with TRBJ2-1, with 13 nucleotides matching TRBD2. Germline V gene data show CDR1 as LNHNV and CDR2 as YYDKDF (reference sequence). Germline trimming cut 3 bases from V and 0 bases from J; bases unmatched to any gene: 5. The CDR3 consists of 18 residues. The CDR3 protein is CATSRGLAGLSSYNEQFF. The CDR3 DNA follows: TGTGCCACCAGCAGGGGACTAGCGGGATTAAGCTCCTACAATGAGCAGTTCTTC.

In its sample, this clonotype was seen a few times. This chain joins TRBV5-1 and TRBJ1-2; tentatively, D is TRBD1 (6 bases). Germline V gene sequence: CDR1 SGHRS, CDR2 YFSETQ. V was pared by 6 bases and J by 8 bases, with 20 bases between. This CDR3 is built from 14 residues. CDR3 sequence (DNA): TGCGCCAGCAACCCGCTCGGGGGCTTGGACGGCTACACCTTC. Its protein product is CASNPLGGLDGYTF.

This clonotype was observed a handful of times. The rearrangement links TRBV29-1 to TRBJ2-1, with D maybe TRBD2 (6 bases). This CDR3 has 15 amino acids. Deletions cut 6 bases from V and 2 bases from J, with 17 bases between. CDR1 and CDR2 (germline): SQVTM, ANQGSEA. The CDR3: CSVAKGGPPYNEQFF. Written as DNA, the CDR3 is TGCAGCGTAGCAAAAGGAGGGCCCCCCTACAATGAGCAGTTCTTC.

V and J are TRBV29-1 and TRBJ2-3; D perhaps matches TRBD1 (5 bases). The germline V and J ends were trimmed by 8 bases and 0 bases, with 15 bases remaining between them. This CDR3 is built from 14 residues. CDR1 is SQVTM and CDR2 is ANQGSEA in the germline V gene. Here the CDR3 DNA reads TGCAGCTCGCAGGGTACCGCTAGCACAGATACGCAGTATTTT. This encodes CSSQGTASTDTQYF.